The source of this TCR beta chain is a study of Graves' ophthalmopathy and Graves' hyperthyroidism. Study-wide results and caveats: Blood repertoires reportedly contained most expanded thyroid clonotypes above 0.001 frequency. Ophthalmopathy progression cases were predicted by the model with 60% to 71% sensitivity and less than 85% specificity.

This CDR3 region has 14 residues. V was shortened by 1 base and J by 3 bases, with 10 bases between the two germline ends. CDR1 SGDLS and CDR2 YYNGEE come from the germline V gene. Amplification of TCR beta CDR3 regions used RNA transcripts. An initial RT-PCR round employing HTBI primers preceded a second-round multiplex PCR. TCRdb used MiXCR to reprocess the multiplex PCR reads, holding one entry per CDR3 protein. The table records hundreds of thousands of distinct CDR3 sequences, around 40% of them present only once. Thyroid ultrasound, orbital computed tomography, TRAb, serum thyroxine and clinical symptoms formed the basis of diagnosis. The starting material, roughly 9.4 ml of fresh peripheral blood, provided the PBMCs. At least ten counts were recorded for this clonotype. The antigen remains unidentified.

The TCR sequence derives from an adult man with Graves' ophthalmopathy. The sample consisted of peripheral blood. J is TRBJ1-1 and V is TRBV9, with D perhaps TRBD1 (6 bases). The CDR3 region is CASSVQGQDTEAFF. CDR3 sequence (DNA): TGTGCCAGCAGCGTACAGGGGCAGGACACTGAAGCTTTCTTT.